The present T cell receptor beta chain was sequenced within a study of technical replicates of blood from a few donors. This CDR3 is 16 amino acids long. Germline trimming cut 6 bases from V and 0 bases from J; bases unmatched to any gene: 8. Germline CDR1 SQVTM, CDR2 ANQGSEA. Using immunoSEQ multiplex PCR, the repertoire was profiled, and TCRdb retains in-frame clones only, with some absent. Seen here are about 82,000 clones, 85% to 95% observed once, and the top ten hold over 0.2%. The sequenced sample consisted of T cells isolated from PBMCs. V gene TRBV29-1 combines with J gene TRBJ1-6; 7 bases line up with TRBD1. This TCR came from a human donor in good health. CDR3 loop: CSVKQGSDSYNSPLHF. CDR3 nucleotides: TGCAGCGTAAAACAGGGGTCTGACTCCTATAATTCACCCCTCCACTTT. The variable domain in full, completed from reference TRBV29-1 and TRBJ1-6, reads SAVISQKPSRDICQRGTSLTIQCQVDSQVTMMFWYRQQPGQSLTLIATANQGSEATYESGFVIDKFPISRPNLTFSTLTVSNMSPEDSSIYLCSVKQGSDSYNSPLHFGNGTRLTVT.